A selection of T cell receptor beta chains follows, all from one sample in a study of breast tumors, draining lymph nodes, adjacent tissues. TCRdb re-analysed the multiplex PCR reads in MiXCR, keeping a single row per CDR3 protein. The sample consists of about 170,000 distinct CDR3 sequences, roughly 35% of them appearing once. Sequencing used axillary lymph node tissue. These receptors all stem from a female donor with breast cancer. Some clones in this sample may be carry-over from other donors' samples. The CDR3 runs from the conserved cysteine through the conserved F or W. The D gene is left open where the match is weak. Clone size, where shown, is once, few, many, or a class for clones that have expanded.

j_call: TRBJ1-4
d_call: NA
v_call: TRBV29-1
clone_size: NA
cdr3_aa: CSVENWGLAGEKLFF
cdr3_nt: TGCAGCGTTGAAAATTGGGGACTAGCGGGAGAAAAACTGTTTTTT

j_call: TRBJ1-2
d_call: TRBD1
v_call: TRBV5-1
clone_size: many
cdr3_aa: CASSLGQGVLRGYTF
cdr3_nt: TGCGCCAGCAGCTTGGGGCAGGGGGTTCTGCGTGGCTACACCTTC

j_call: TRBJ2-6
d_call: TRBD1
v_call: TRBV9
clone_size: many
cdr3_aa: CASSVGGQGGPGANVLTF
cdr3_nt: TGTGCCAGCAGCGTAGGGGGACAGGGGGGACCTGGGGCCAACGTCCTGACTTTC

j_call: TRBJ2-7
d_call: NA
v_call: TRBV20-1
clone_size: NA
cdr3_aa: CSASGTAKESEPYF
cdr3_nt: TGCAGTGCGTCCGGGACGGCAAAAGAGTCCGAGCCGTACTTC

j_call: TRBJ2-5
d_call: NA
v_call: TRBV18
clone_size: NA
cdr3_aa: CASSRGYQETQYF
cdr3_nt: TGTGCCAGCTCAAGGGGGTACCAAGAGACCCAGTACTTC

j_call: TRBJ2-4
d_call: TRBD1
v_call: TRBV29-1
clone_size: NA
cdr3_aa: CGAGLGQATNIQYF
cdr3_nt: TGCGGCGCCGGGTTGGGACAGGCGACAAACATTCAGTACTTC

j_call: TRBJ2-1
d_call: TRBD2
v_call: TRBV6-4
clone_size: many
cdr3_aa: CASSDPKYTSGNSNEQFF
cdr3_nt: TGTGCCAGCAGTGACCCCAAATATACTAGCGGGAATAGCAATGAGCAGTTCTTC

j_call: TRBJ2-3
d_call: TRBD2
v_call: TRBV20-1
clone_size: NA
cdr3_aa: CSAPNKRENTDTQYF
cdr3_nt: TGCAGTGCCCCAAATAAGCGGGAGAATACAGATACGCAGTATTTT

j_call: TRBJ1-2
d_call: TRBD1
v_call: TRBV12-3/TRBV12-4
clone_size: NA
cdr3_aa: CASTGTGSFGYTF
cdr3_nt: TGTGCCAGCACCGGGACAGGGAGTTTTGGCTACACCTTC

j_call: TRBJ2-5
d_call: TRBD1
v_call: TRBV7-2
clone_size: many
cdr3_aa: CASSLEGQGMETQYF
cdr3_nt: TGTGCCAGCAGCTTAGAGGGACAGGGTATGGAGACCCAGTACTTC

j_call: TRBJ1-3
d_call: NA
v_call: TRBV6-5
clone_size: many
cdr3_aa: CASSYSPPPGNTIYF
cdr3_nt: TGTGCCAGCAGTTACTCCCCCCCCCCTGGAAACACCATATATTTT

j_call: TRBJ2-1
d_call: TRBD1
v_call: TRBV7-9
clone_size: many
cdr3_aa: CASSSATGSTYNEQFF
cdr3_nt: TGTGCCAGCAGCTCTGCGACAGGGTCGACCTACAATGAGCAGTTCTTC

j_call: TRBJ1-5
d_call: TRBD1
v_call: TRBV7-9
clone_size: many
cdr3_aa: CASSYGTGGQPQHF
cdr3_nt: TGTGCCAGCAGCTACGGGACAGGTGGGCAGCCCCAGCATTTT

j_call: TRBJ2-1
d_call: TRBD2
v_call: TRBV28
clone_size: many
cdr3_aa: CASGLAGNEQFF
cdr3_nt: TGTGCCAGTGGACTAGCGGGCAATGAGCAGTTCTTC

j_call: TRBJ2-3
d_call: TRBD2
v_call: TRBV7-8
clone_size: many
cdr3_aa: CASSRGVAGGPLKDTQYF
cdr3_nt: TGTGCCAGCAGCCGGGGGGTAGCGGGGGGGCCTTTAAAAGATACGCAGTATTTT

j_call: TRBJ1-6
d_call: NA
v_call: TRBV6-5
clone_size: NA
cdr3_aa: CTSNPRRRNSPLHF
cdr3_nt: TGTACCAGCAACCCGAGACGGAGGAATTCACCCCTCCACTTT

j_call: TRBJ2-3
d_call: NA
v_call: TRBV20-1
clone_size: NA
cdr3_aa: CSARVKGGIATQYF
cdr3_nt: TGCAGTGCCAGAGTTAAGGGGGGTATAGCTACGCAGTATTTT

j_call: TRBJ2-5
d_call: NA
v_call: TRBV27
clone_size: NA
cdr3_aa: CASSLGPPTSVRETQYF
cdr3_nt: TGTGCCAGCAGTTTAGGCCCTCCAACTAGTGTTCGAGAGACCCAGTACTTC

j_call: TRBJ2-7
d_call: NA
v_call: TRBV28
clone_size: many
cdr3_aa: CASSLPTGTMYEQYF
cdr3_nt: TGTGCCAGCAGTTTGCCAACAGGGACTATGTACGAGCAGTACTTC

j_call: TRBJ1-5
d_call: NA
v_call: TRBV19
clone_size: once
cdr3_aa: CASSLSPGQFNQPQHF
cdr3_nt: TGTGCCAGTAGTTTGAGCCCGGGACAATTCAATCAGCCCCAGCATTTT

j_call: TRBJ1-2
d_call: NA
v_call: TRBV2
clone_size: many
cdr3_aa: CATRGRDGYTF
cdr3_nt: TGTGCCACCAGGGGCAGGGATGGCTACACCTTC